A single sample is the source of the 4 T cell receptor beta chains below, sequenced in a study of blood T cell repertoires in COVID-19. Assay: immunoSEQ multiplex PCR; the TCRdb copy retains only in-frame clones and omits some. The sample includes about 120,000 clones, 78% of them seen just once. The sample was peripheral blood. These receptors were obtained from a man in his 70s with acute or convalescent COVID-19.

The V call is TRBV9, the J call TRBJ1-1; D is unresolved. The germline V gene encodes CDR1 SGDLS and CDR2 YYNGEE. The ends were cut back, 0 bases at V and 1 base at J, with 10 bases in the middle. The CDR3 consists of 15 residues. For the CDR3, the DNA is TGTGCCAGCAGCGTAGCTGCACAGACGAACACTGAAGCTTTCTTT. Amino acid sequence: CASSVAAQTNTEAFF.

This rearrangement joins TRBV7-3 to TRBJ1-2; tentatively, D is TRBD1 (6 bases). Germline V CDR1 and CDR2: SGHTA, FQGTGA. V lost 3 bases and J lost 4, with 12 bases in between. CDR3 length equals 14 residues. CDR3 sequence: CASSFGGEGYGYTF. In nucleotides, the CDR3 is TGTGCCAGCAGCTTTGGGGGCGAAGGCTATGGCTACACCTTC. The full variable domain, in which reference TRBV7-3 and TRBJ1-2 provide the parts outside the CDR3, is GAGVSQTPSNKVTEKGKYVELRCDPISGHTALYWYRQSLGQGPEFLIYFQGTGAADDSGLPNDRFFAVRPEGSVSTLKIQRTERGDSAVYLCASSFGGEGYGYTFGSGTRLTVV.

The J gene is TRBJ2-7, the V gene TRBV6-2 or TRBV6-3; 7 nucleotides align to TRBD1. This CDR3 spans 13 amino acids. The V and J ends lost 6 bases and 4 bases, in that order; junction bases with no gene match: 6. CDR1 and CDR2 from the germline V gene are MNHEY and SVGEGT. This CDR3 reads CASSDRVPYEQYF. Here the CDR3 DNA reads TGTGCCAGCAGCGACAGGGTCCCATACGAGCAGTACTTC.

The chain combines TRBV3-1 (or the pseudogene TRBV3-2) with TRBJ1-1; no definite D call. The germline V gene has CDR1 LGHDT and CDR2 YNNKEL (reference sequence). The length of the CDR3 is 14 residues. The V end lost 8 bases, the J end lost 6 bases, and 19 bases lay between the germline ends. The DNA of the CDR3 is TGTGCCAGCTCAACGCTTCGAACCGAGGCTGAAGCTTTCTTT. It yields the protein CASSTLRTEAEAFF.